This T cell receptor beta chain was identified in a study of T-cell memory formation after mild COVID-19 (dated by TCRdb to about 2021). Regarding the complete study: TCR sequence clusters from the two donors were largely donor specific. T-cell clones expanding and contracting after mild COVID-19 in two donors were tracked by longitudinal TCRalpha and TCRbeta repertoire sequencing. Two young, previously healthy adult volunteers made up the cohort, one male and one female.

Study-level results and caveats: The study included only a couple of mild cases, and larger cohorts that include severe cases with pre-infection samples were judged to be necessary. Whether the second-wave clones peaking on day 37 were SARS-CoV-2 specific was not confirmed. From day 15 to 85, contracting clones showed balanced CD4/CD8 phenotypes, whereas a second wave of clones that expanded from day 15 to 37 leaned towards CD4+. Some responding clones were detected in pre-infection memory, which suggested that pre-existing cross-reactive memory T cells had joined the SARS-CoV-2 response. Contracting CD4+ clones were located mainly in the CM and EM memory subsets, whereas CD8+ clones were found to be enriched in EMRA.

Turning to this clonotype: Its specific antigen is unknown. The record has no base qualities; no much larger clone is one base away.

Ficoll-Paque density gradient centrifugation was used to isolate PBMCs. The listed sequencing device is Illumina NovaSeq 6000. cDNA libraries for TCRalpha and TCRbeta were prepared by 5'RACE using constant-segment primers, with sample barcodes and unique molecular identifiers added. Trizol reagent was used to extract RNA from every sample. Library amplification was performed in two PCR steps, and a second sample barcode and Illumina TruSeq adapters were introduced in the second step. Sequencing of the libraries was done on an Illumina NovaSeq, producing 2 x 150 bp paired-end reads. Per the original workflow: The reads were demultiplexed and collapsed into UMI-guided consensus sequences using migec v1.2.7. Using mixcr v2.1.11, the UMI consensuses were aligned to TRA and TRB V and J templates and assembled into clonotypes. A clonotype was counted as expanded or contracted only if both edgeR and NoisET called the change significant, with noise models trained on biological replicates. edgeR calls used a false discovery rate-adjusted p below 0.01 and a log2 fold-change threshold of 1. PCA with hierarchical clustering of max-normalized trajectories of the 1000 most abundant clonotypes was used as exploratory dynamics analysis. Each responding clone was given a CD4 or CD8 phenotype based on the CD4+ and CD8+ repertoires, which had been sequenced separately. In TCRdb, the public reads were trimmed at Q25 with fastp and aligned with MiXCR, with productive beta chains retained. CDR3 protein duplicates are merged, each entry listing the most common genes and DNA. TCRdb, not the original authors, processed these V and J calls. The sample table lists roughly 600,000 distinct CDR3 sequences, around 17% of them with a count of one. 12% of the sample goes to the ten largest clones.

V and J are trimmed by 4 bases and 8 bases, and the gene matches miss 8 bases of the junction. The CDR3 sequence holds 13 residues, the cysteine and phenylalanine included. Here the CDR3 DNA is all that survives: 39 bases in frame from base 1. The germline V gene (reference sequence) yields DFQATT for CDR1 and SNEGSKA for CDR2. Sequenced input: PBMCs or a T cell subset sorted from them (not recorded which). This receptor was identified in an adult woman who had mild COVID-19 (a few samples of this study predate the infection). The sample titles of this study are shuffled in the database, so cell type and time point are left out; the donor was told from shared clones. The V and J segments used are TRBV20-1 and TRBJ1-2, with TRBD1 matching 9 junction bases. The CDR3 has the sequence CSATKGQGSGYTF. The DNA sequence follows: TGCAGTGCTACTAAGGGACAGGGCTCGGGCTACACCTTC.